The entry below gives a single TCR beta chain sequence along with its context. No antigen is known for it. The data stem from a study of OX40 agonist ivuxolimab in advanced cancers. Study overall: People in dose escalation had one of these cancers: hepatocellular carcinoma, melanoma, renal cell or head and neck cancer. A male proportion of about 84% was recorded, with mean age around 60 years and range roughly 23 to 79.

Produced via immunoSEQ multiplex PCR; TCRdb's table is partial and in-frame only. The table records some 99,000 clones, roughly 80% of them present only once. Overall study findings and caveats: There were also nonresponders showing low normalized T-cell clonal expansion.

The CDR3 runs 11 residues. The germline V gene encodes CDR1 SNHLY and CDR2 FYNNEI. Trimming pared 10 bases from V and 5 bases from J, leaving 9 bases between. The chain joins TRBV2 to TRBJ2-1; the D gene is possibly TRBD1 (5 bases). The receptor's source is an adult with an advanced solid tumor such as melanoma, head and neck, liver or kidney cancer. This material consisted of CD4+ or CD8+ T cells sorted from blood, taken in a trial of the OX40 agonist ivuxolimab. CDR3 in amino acids: CANQQDNEQFF. The CDR3 DNA is TGTGCCAACCAACAGGACAATGAGCAGTTCTTC.